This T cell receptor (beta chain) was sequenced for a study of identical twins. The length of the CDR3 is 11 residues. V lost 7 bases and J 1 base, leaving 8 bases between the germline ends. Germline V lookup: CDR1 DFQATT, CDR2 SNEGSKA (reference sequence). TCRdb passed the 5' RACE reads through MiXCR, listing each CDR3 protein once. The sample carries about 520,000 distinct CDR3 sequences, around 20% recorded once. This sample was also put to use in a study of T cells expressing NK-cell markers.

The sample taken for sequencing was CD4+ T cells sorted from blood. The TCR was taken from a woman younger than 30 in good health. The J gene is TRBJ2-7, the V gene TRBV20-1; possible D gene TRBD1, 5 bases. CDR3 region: CSVGVSYEQYF. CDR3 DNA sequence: TGCAGTGTAGGGGTTTCCTACGAGCAGTACTTC.